What follows is one T cell receptor beta chain and its context. The sample originates from a study of blood T cell repertoires in COVID-19. Everyone who took part was about 18 to 90 years old, and they came from over 20 US areas. A PCR-confirmed or clinician-diagnosed COVID-19 case had contacted exposed participants within 2 weeks of entry. V was clipped by 5 bases and J by 9 bases; unmatched bases: 6. In germline, CDR1 is SGHTA, CDR2 FQGNSA. This CDR3 region has 15 residues. In the authors' workflow: Researchers report that nucleated cell counts were estimated from reference gene primer amplification. The method was immunoSEQ multiplex PCR; TCRdb's version includes in-frame clones alone and lacks a portion of them. V, J and clone size are those of that table, while D and trimming were read from the DNA. The top ten hold roughly 0.9% of the sample, which has approximately 380,000 clones, just over 90% seen once.

Sequenced input: PBMCs or T cells enriched from blood (not recorded which). The sequence was collected from a middle-aged woman who had been exposed to COVID-19. V is TRBV7-2 and J is TRBJ2-1; TRBD2 matches at 14 bases. Here the CDR3 reads CASSGTSGSFTEQFF. DNA for the CDR3: TGTGCCAGCAGCGGGACTAGCGGGAGTTTCACTGAGCAGTTCTTC.